These T cell receptor beta chains were read from a single sample in a study of T cell repertoires in cytomegalovirus infection. Which antigens these TCRs recognize remains unknown. Each CDR3 protein is one row after TCRdb ran MiXCR on the reads. The table lists a few hundred thousand distinct CDR3 sequences, approximately 22% of them singletons, with roughly 19% in the top ten. The input for sequencing was cultured PBMCs, taken from culture after CMV antigen stimulation. The receptors were gathered from a human donor in good health (CMV status not recorded). Some clones in this sample may be carry-over from other donors' samples. Both conserved end residues are part of each CDR3. The D gene is left open where the match is weak. Rows may omit the clone size; those that give it use once, few, many or a size class.

CAISESGFAEETQYF | TGTGCCATCAGTGAGTCCGGGTTCGCCGAAGAGACCCAGTACTTC | TRBV10-3 | - | many | TRBJ2-5
CASSRDPDTQYF | TGTGCCAGCAGCCGCGACCCAGATACGCAGTATTTT | TRBV11-2 | - | many | TRBJ2-3
CASSLAVQETQYF | TGTGCCAGCAGCTTAGCGGTACAAGAGACCCAGTACTTC | TRBV7-9 | - | few | TRBJ2-5
CSAPRQGVGETQYF | TGCAGTGCCCCCCGACAGGGGGTCGGAGAGACCCAGTACTTC | TRBV20-1 | TRBD1 | few | TRBJ2-5
CASRQGPNQPQHF | TGTGCCAGCAGACAGGGTCCGAATCAGCCCCAGCATTTT | TRBV7-2 | - | many | TRBJ1-5
CASSLRTGGNEKLFF | TGTGCCAGCAGCCTACGGACAGGGGGTAATGAAAAACTGTTTTTT | TRBV7-2 | TRBD1 | few | TRBJ1-4
CSARGAAEEGEQFF | TGCAGTGCCCGAGGGGCGGCGGAGGAGGGTGAGCAGTTCTTC | TRBV20-1 | - | - | TRBJ2-1
CASSQPTVPPNEQFF | TGTGCCAGCAGCCAACCGACGGTCCCACCGAATGAGCAGTTCTTC | TRBV4-2 | - | few | TRBJ2-1
CASSLVGETEAFF | TGTGCCAGCAGTTTAGTTGGGGAGACTGAAGCTTTCTTT | TRBV12-3/TRBV12-4 | - | - | TRBJ1-1
CASIAGNTEAFF | TGTGCCAGCATAGCGGGTAACACTGAAGCTTTCTTT | TRBV6-1 | - | few | TRBJ1-1
CASSLVGRLADAGELFF | TGCGCCAGCAGCTTGGTCGGACGACTAGCGGATGCCGGGGAGCTGTTTTTT | TRBV5-1 | TRBD2 | few | TRBJ2-2
CASSEGLGSGGGYTF | TGTGCCAGCAGTGAAGGGTTGGGGTCCGGAGGGGGCTACACCTTC | TRBV6-1 | - | many | TRBJ1-2
CASSGWTLAGGPSTDTQYF | TGTGCCAGCAGCGGATGGACTCTAGCGGGAGGGCCTAGCACAGATACGCAGTATTTT | TRBV11-3 | TRBD2 | - | TRBJ2-3
CASSLAEQGGRTQYF | TGTGCCAGCAGCTTGGCCGAGCAGGGGGGAAGGACGCAGTATTTT | TRBV5-6 | - | few | TRBJ2-3
CASIDPGQSTEAFF | TGTGCCAGTATAGACCCGGGCCAGAGCACTGAAGCTTTCTTT | TRBV19 | - | few | TRBJ1-1
CASSYSIRKLPTYRGYTF | TGTGCCAGCAGTTACTCGATTAGGAAACTACCAACCTATAGGGGCTACACCTTC | TRBV6-5 | - | many | TRBJ1-2
CASSPAGLAGYEQYF | TGTGCCAGCAGCCCCGCCGGACTAGCCGGCTACGAGCAGTACTTC | TRBV7-4 | TRBD2 | few | TRBJ2-7
CASSQKPDGRDAGELFF | TGCGCCAGCAGCCAAAAGCCCGACGGACGTGATGCCGGGGAGCTGTTTTTT | TRBV4-1 | - | - | TRBJ2-2
CASSLYGTLGEQYF | TGTGCCAGCAGCTTATACGGGACGTTGGGCGAGCAGTACTTC | TRBV7-2 | - | - | TRBJ2-7
CASSFQDRVVYDGYTF | TGTGCCAGCAGTTTTCAGGACAGGGTGGTTTACGATGGCTACACCTTC | TRBV6-6 | TRBD1 | few | TRBJ1-2
CASSPSWGARFF | TGTGCCAGCAGCCCTTCGTGGGGGGCGAGGTTCTTC | TRBV27 | - | - | TRBJ2-1
CSVALGGVTEAFF | TGCAGCGTGGCACTTGGAGGGGTTACTGAAGCTTTCTTT | TRBV29-1 | - | - | TRBJ1-1
CASSPFWIRDWNSPLHF | TGTGCCAGCAGCCCCTTTTGGATAAGGGATTGGAATTCACCCCTCCACTTT | TRBV7-8 | - | many | TRBJ1-6
CASSHPGQGGGYTF | TGCGCCAGCAGCCATCCGGGACAGGGCGGTGGCTACACCTTC | TRBV4-1 | TRBD1 | - | TRBJ1-2
CASSPGTGVKLREKLFF | TGTGCCAGCAGTCCCGGGACAGGGGTTAAATTAAGGGAAAAACTGTTTTTT | TRBV28 | TRBD1 | - | TRBJ1-4
CASSPTSGRTDTQYF | TGTGCCAGCAGCCCGACTAGCGGGAGAACAGATACGCAGTATTTT | TRBV7-2 | TRBD2 | many | TRBJ2-3
CASSPTGLARPGTDTQYF | TGTGCCAGCAGTCCCACGGGACTAGCGAGGCCTGGGACAGATACGCAGTATTTT | TRBV5-4 | TRBD2 | - | TRBJ2-3
CASSPIAGGFTDTQYF | TGTGCCAGCAGCCCCATAGCGGGAGGGTTCACAGATACGCAGTATTTT | TRBV7-3 | TRBD2 | many | TRBJ2-3
CATSDGFNYGYTF | TGTGCCACCAGTGACGGGTTTAACTATGGCTACACCTTC | TRBV24-1 | - | - | TRBJ1-2
CASSGLTAQFF | TGTGCCAGCTCGGGACTTACCGCGCAGTTCTTC | TRBV28 | - | - | TRBJ2-1